Presented here are 20 T cell receptor beta chains from one specimen sequenced in a study of blood T cell repertoires in COVID-19 (dated by TCRdb to about 2020). The library was built by means of the immunoSEQ multiplex PCR assay. TCRdb mirrors the immuneACCESS table, restricted to in-frame sequences. Some clones are absent from its copies; in checked studies, under half trace to an unresolved V gene, and the reason for the others is unknown. The sample records 150,000 to 200,000 clones, around 87% of which are singletons. In total, the top ten clones hold 2.5% of the sample. Sequencing input: peripheral blood. The receptors shown here come from a middle-aged man with active or convalescent COVID-19.

The CDR3: CSVVGLVSSYNEQFF. The CDR3 DNA sequence: TGCAGCGTTGTGGGGCTAGTGAGCTCCTACAATGAGCAGTTCTTC. The rearrangement joins TRBV29-1 to TRBJ2-1; a possible D gene is TRBD1 (5 bases). The CDR3 contains 15 residues. Germline values: CDR1 SQVTM, CDR2 ANQGSEA. V lost 4 bases to trimming and J lost 0 bases, with 13 bases between them.

The rearrangement uses TRBV2 and TRBJ2-7, with 7 bases aligning to TRBD1. Germline V lookup: CDR1 SNHLY, CDR2 FYNNEI. This CDR3 is 15 amino acids long. Trimming removed 4 bases from V and 2 bases from J; junction bases left unmatched: 8. The CDR3 bases are TGTGCCAGCAGTGGGAACAGGGGAAGTACCTACGAGCAGTACTTC. It specifies CASSGNRGSTYEQYF.

The gene calls are TRBV6-5 and TRBJ2-7; 12 positions match TRBD1. Germline-derived CDR1 and CDR2 are MNHEY and SVGAGI. This CDR3 has 14 residues. After removal of 2 bases from V and 10 bases from J, the junction contained 6 bases not matched to a gene. CDR3 residues: CASSYTGTGGEQYF. The DNA of the CDR3 is TGTGCCAGCAGTTACACCGGGACAGGGGGCGAACAGTACTTC.

This chain uses TRBV19 with TRBJ1-5; TRBD1 matches at 7 bases. Germline lookup yields CDR1 LNHDA and CDR2 SQIVND (reference sequence). V lost 6 bases to trimming and J lost 2 bases; unmatched junction nucleotides: 7. The CDR3 is 15 amino acids. The CDR3 bases are TGTGCCAGTAGCGCACAGGGGATCGGCAATCAGCCCCAGCATTTT. Amino acid sequence: CASSAQGIGNQPQHF.

V usage is TRBV25-1 and J usage is TRBJ2-1, with TRBD2 matching 9 bases. The CDR3 runs 15 residues. CDR1 MGHDK and CDR2 SYGVNS come from the germline V gene. V lost 4 bases, J lost 2 bases, and 3 bases stayed unmatched. CDR3 bases: TGTGCCAGCAGTGCCCGACTAGCGGCCTACAATGAGCAGTTCTTC. Encoded protein: CASSARLAAYNEQFF. Full variable domain (outside the CDR3, taken from reference TRBV25-1 and TRBJ2-1): EADIYQTPRYLVIGTGKKITLECSQTMGHDKMYWYQQDPGMELHLIHYSYGVNSTEKGDLSSESTVSRIRTEHFPLTLESARPSHTSQYLCASSARLAAYNEQFFGPGTRLTVL.

This chain connects TRBV7-3 to TRBJ2-3, with D perhaps matching TRBD2 (5 bases). This CDR3 has 16 amino acids. Trimming left V 1 base short and J 3 bases short, with 14 bases between. Germline CDR1 reads SGHTA; CDR2 reads FQGTGA. CDR3 amino acids: CASSLNTRVLTDTQYF. For the CDR3, the DNA is TGTGCCAGCAGCTTAAACACTAGGGTCCTAACAGATACGCAGTATTTT.

This clone was detected a few times. V is TRBV6-5 and J is TRBJ2-4, with TRBD1 identical over 10 bases. CDR3 length equals 13 residues. Trimming took 5 bases from V and 6 from J; bases not matched to a gene: 1. CDR1 and CDR2 from the germline V gene are MNHEY and SVGAGI. The CDR3 DNA reads TGTGCCAGCAGTCGGACAGGGGGAAACATTCAGTACTTC. This translates into CASSRTGGNIQYF.

This clone was counted many times. The V call is TRBV19, the J call TRBJ1-1, with 9 nucleotides matching TRBD1. The CDR3 has 16 residues. In germline, CDR1 is LNHDA, CDR2 SQIVND (reference sequence). J lost 4 bases, V lost 6 bases, and 12 bases had no gene match. CDR3 protein: CASRTKQGARATEAFF. As DNA, the CDR3 is TGTGCCAGTAGGACAAAACAGGGGGCCAGGGCCACTGAAGCTTTCTTT.

This clone was seen just once. This CDR3 reads CASSTQPQGNGDEQYF. Written as DNA, the CDR3 is TGCGCCAGCAGTACCCAACCACAGGGGAATGGGGACGAGCAGTACTTC. The rearrangement joins TRBV5-1 to TRBJ2-7; the match to TRBD1 covers 7 bases. This CDR3 spans 16 amino acids. In germline, CDR1 is SGHRS, CDR2 YFSETQ. Unmatched junction bases numbered 16, after V lost 5 bases and J lost 5 bases.

This clone has only a few counts. This chain joins TRBV7-2 and TRBJ1-1; possibly TRBD1 for D (5 bases). V was clipped by 7 bases and J by 4 bases, with 19 bases between them. This CDR3 comprises 15 residues. The germline CDR1 and CDR2 sequences are SGHTA and FQGNSA. The CDR3 coding sequence is TGTGCCAGCACCCTCGGGGGGTTATACGGCACTGAAGCTTTCTTT. Residues: CASTLGGLYGTEAFF.

This clone was seen a few times. V gene TRBV9 combines with J gene TRBJ1-3, with 10 bases aligning to TRBD1. CDR1 SGDLS and CDR2 YYNGEE come from the germline V gene. J was trimmed by 0 bases and V by 3 bases; bases with no gene match: 15. The CDR3 runs 20 residues. CDR3 region: CASSADRDRGKGDSGNTIYF. The CDR3 DNA reads TGTGCCAGCAGCGCCGACCGGGACAGGGGAAAGGGGGACTCTGGAAACACCATATATTTT. Together with reference TRBV9 and TRBJ1-3, the CDR3 gives the full variable domain: DSGVTQTPKHLITATGQRVTLRCSPRSGDLSVYWYQQSLDQGLQFLIQYYNGEERAKGNILERFSAQQFPDLHSELNLSSLELGDSALYFCASSADRDRGKGDSGNTIYFGEGSWLTVV.

V is TRBV19 and J is TRBJ2-1, with 11 bases that match TRBD1. This CDR3 contains 19 residues. Unmatched junction bases numbered 8, after V lost 1 base and J lost 0 bases. Germline CDR1 reads LNHDA; CDR2 reads SQIVND (reference sequence). DNA for the CDR3: TGTGCCAGTAGTATAGCGGGGACAGGGGGACTGAGCTCCTACAATGAGCAGTTCTTC. Amino acid sequence: CASSIAGTGGLSSYNEQFF.

J is TRBJ1-6 and V is TRBV6-6; TRBD1 is a possible D gene (5 bases). Germline V gene data show CDR1 as MNHNY and CDR2 as SVGAGI (reference sequence). Deletions cut 5 bases from V and 10 bases from J, with 9 bases between. The CDR3 covers 12 residues. The CDR3 DNA sequence: TGTGCCAGCAGTACTCAGGGATCACCCCTCCACTTT. Protein product: CASSTQGSPLHF.

A few counts support this clone. V and J are TRBV15 and TRBJ2-7; TRBD1 might be the D (6 bases). The CDR3 is 15 residues long. The V gene lost 0 bases and the J gene lost 4 bases, with 13 bases spanning the gap. Germline V gene lookup returns CDR1 LNHNV and CDR2 YYDKDF (reference sequence). The CDR3 region is CATSREWGHRYEQYF. CDR3 nucleotide sequence: TGTGCCACCAGCAGAGAGTGGGGACACCGATACGAGCAGTACTTC.

This clone was found a few times. This chain connects TRBV30 to TRBJ1-5; tentative D call: TRBD1 (5 bases). The CDR3 consists of 14 residues. CDR1 is GTSNPN and CDR2 is SVGIG in the germline V gene (reference sequence). V shed 2 bases and J shed 6 bases, with 14 bases lying between them. For the CDR3, the DNA is TGTGCCTGGAGTTTGGGGGGAGTAGGTCAGCCCCAGCATTTT. Translation: CAWSLGGVGQPQHF.

This clone was observed once. The chain recombines TRBV19 with TRBJ1-2; D uncertain. Germline V gives CDR1 LNHDA, CDR2 SQIVND (reference sequence). The CDR3 loop spans 15 amino acids. V lost 4 bases and J lost 4, with 16 bases in between. The CDR3 DNA is TGTGCCAGTAGTACCGACGGAGGACGGGCCTATGGCTACACCTTC. This translates into CASSTDGGRAYGYTF. The whole variable domain, filled in from reference TRBV19 and TRBJ1-2, reads DGGITQSPKYLFRKEGQNVTLSCEQNLNHDAMYWYRQDPGQGLRLIYYSQIVNDFQKGDIAEGYSVSREKKESFPLTVTSAQKNPTAFYLCASSTDGGRAYGYTFGSGTRLTVV.

The chain recombines TRBV7-3 with TRBJ2-1; 16 positions match TRBD2. This CDR3 region has 17 residues. Germline-derived CDR1 and CDR2 are SGHTA and FQGTGA. Germline trimming cut 1 base from V and 8 bases from J; bases unmatched to any gene: 5. In DNA, the CDR3 is TGTGCCAGCAGCTTAATTCCGGGACTAGCGGGGGGGCATGAGCAGTTCTTC. This codes for CASSLIPGLAGGHEQFF.

The rearrangement links TRBV20-1 to TRBJ2-7; TRBD2 matches 7 bases. This CDR3 is built from 14 residues. CDR1 DFQATT and CDR2 SNEGSKA come from the germline V gene (reference sequence). With 3 bases clipped from V and 3 bases from J, the junction kept 8 bases outside the gene matches. The CDR3 sequence: CSASVPGGGYEQYF. CDR3 nucleotide sequence: TGCAGTGCTAGTGTGCCTGGGGGGGGCTACGAGCAGTACTTC.

This CDR3 is CASSQVARPADTQYF. The DNA for the CDR3 is TGTGCCAGCAGCCAAGTCGCGAGGCCCGCAGATACGCAGTATTTT. This sequence joins TRBV3-1 (or the pseudogene TRBV3-2) and TRBJ2-3, with D uncertain. Germline CDR1 reads LGHDT; CDR2 reads YNNKEL (reference sequence). Trimming removed 1 base from V and 4 bases from J, with 12 bases in between. The CDR3 has 15 residues.

V gene TRBV2 combines with J gene TRBJ1-1, with 7 bases matching TRBD1. CDR1 and CDR2 (germline): SNHLY, FYNNEI. The junction had 8 bases not matched to a gene; V was cut back by 7 bases and J by 3 bases. The CDR3 runs 14 residues. DNA for the CDR3: TGTGCCAGCAATATACAGGGGTCTCACACTGAAGCTTTCTTT. The encoded protein is CASNIQGSHTEAFF. Complete variable domain (other parts from reference TRBV2 and TRBJ1-1): EPEVTQTPSHQVTQMGQEVILRCVPISNHLYFYWYRQILGQKVEFLVSFYNNEISEKSEIFDDQFSVERPDGSNFTLKIRSTKLEDSAMYFCASNIQGSHTEAFFGQGTRLTVV.